The next 25 T cell receptor beta chains were all read from a single sample in a study of OX40 agonist ivuxolimab in advanced cancers. Assay used: immunoSEQ multiplex PCR; TCRdb lists only in-frame clones, some missing. Here the sample spans about 60,000 clones, roughly four fifths being singletons. The specimen was CD4+ or CD8+ T cells sorted from blood, collected in a trial of the OX40 agonist ivuxolimab. These receptors all come from an adult with an advanced solid tumor such as melanoma, head and neck, liver or kidney cancer.

V usage is TRBV30 and J usage is TRBJ1-3; D is ambiguous. Trimming pared 1 base from V and 5 bases from J, leaving 12 bases between. Germline V lookup: CDR1 GTSNPN, CDR2 SVGIG (reference sequence). This CDR3 is 14 amino acids long. CDR3 loop: CAWSEGRLRNTIYF. CDR3 nucleotides: TGTGCCTGGAGTGAGGGTCGTCTCCGAAACACCATATATTTT.

This clone was observed a few times. The chain carries TRBV18 and TRBJ1-1, with unresolved D. The CDR3 loop spans 13 amino acids. Germline loops: CDR1 KGHSH, CDR2 LQKENI. V was trimmed by 2 bases and J by 1 base, leaving 5 bases between them. The CDR3 reads CASSPSPNTEAFF. The CDR3 DNA is TGTGCCAGCTCACCATCCCCGAACACTGAAGCTTTCTTT.

The genes are TRBV7-2 and TRBJ1-1; no clear D. This CDR3 is built from 13 residues. V was shortened by 2 bases and J by 5 bases, with 9 bases between the two germline ends. Germline-derived CDR1 and CDR2 are SGHTA and FQGNSA. CDR3: CASSLMERTEAFF. The CDR3, as DNA: TGTGCCAGCAGCTTAATGGAGCGGACTGAAGCTTTCTTT. The whole variable domain, remainder taken from reference TRBV7-2 and TRBJ1-1, is GAGVSQSPSNKVTEKGKDVELRCDPISGHTALYWYRQSLGQGLEFLIYFQGNSAPDKSGLPSDRFSAERTGGSVSTLTIQRTQQEDSAVYLCASSLMERTEAFFGQGTRLTVV.

The chain recombines TRBV27 with TRBJ2-3, with 7 bases aligning to TRBD1. V was clipped by 6 bases and J by 2 bases; unmatched bases: 11. CDR1 MNHEY and CDR2 SMNVEV come from the germline V gene (reference sequence). This CDR3 comprises 16 residues. CDR3 residues: CASSSDRRSSTDTQYF. CDR3 nucleotide sequence: TGTGCCAGCAGCTCGGACAGGCGAAGTTCCACAGATACGCAGTATTTT.

The chain combines TRBV19 with TRBJ1-2; D is unclear. Germline values: CDR1 LNHDA, CDR2 SQIVND (reference sequence). The CDR3 has 15 amino acids. V lost 1 base and J lost 0, with 9 bases in between. The CDR3 loop reads CASSIGFVANYGYTF. CDR3 sequence (DNA): TGTGCCAGTAGTATAGGGTTTGTCGCTAACTATGGCTACACCTTC.

The rearrangement uses TRBV4-1 and TRBJ1-3; 9 bases are shared with TRBD1. This CDR3 is built from 17 residues. Germline-derived CDR1 and CDR2 are MGHRA and YSYEKL. J gave up 3 bases and V 1 base, and 7 bases lay outside the gene matches. The CDR3 reads CASSQGGDRAGGNTIYF. CDR3 nucleotide sequence: TGCGCCAGCAGCCAAGGCGGGGACAGGGCGGGTGGAAACACCATATATTTT.

The CDR3 sequence: CASSWKATGGYNEQFF. DNA for the CDR3: TGTGCCAGTAGTTGGAAAGCGACAGGGGGATACAATGAGCAGTTCTTC. The chain joins TRBV19 to TRBJ2-1; 9 positions agree with TRBD1. The trim removed 5 bases at V and 4 bases at J, leaving 9 bases unmatched. CDR1 and CDR2 (germline): LNHDA, SQIVND (reference sequence). The CDR3 runs 16 residues.

V gene TRBV4-1 combines with J gene TRBJ1-5, with D possibly matching TRBD1 (5 bases). Between the trimmed V and J ends, which lost 2 bases and 4 bases, there was a span of 6 bases. The length of the CDR3 is 13 residues. The germline gives CDR1 MGHRA, CDR2 YSYEKL. DNA of the CDR3: TGCGCCAGCAGCCAAACAGGAAATCAGCCCCAGCATTTT. It is translated as CASSQTGNQPQHF.

The chain combines TRBV18 with TRBJ2-4, with D tentatively TRBD2 (5 bases). The CDR3 is made up of 16 amino acids. CDR1 KGHSH and CDR2 LQKENI come from the germline V gene. The ends were cut back, 0 bases at V and 1 base at J, with 10 bases in the middle. CDR3 in DNA: TGTGCCAGCTCACCACCGGAGGATTTGGCCAAAAACATTCAGTACTTC. This gives the protein CASSPPEDLAKNIQYF.

This chain links TRBV5-1 with TRBJ2-1; possible D gene TRBD2, 6 bases. V gave up 4 bases and J gave up 5 bases, with 19 bases separating them. This CDR3 spans 16 amino acids. From germline, CDR1 is SGHRS and CDR2 YFSETQ. CDR3 sequence reads: CASSPDVAGLNNEQFF. DNA of the CDR3: TGCGCCAGCAGCCCGGACGTCGCGGGGCTTAACAATGAGCAGTTCTTC.

This clone has just a few counts. This chain joins TRBV30 and TRBJ1-2; no firm D call. This CDR3 is built from 12 residues. CDR1 and CDR2 from the germline V gene are GTSNPN and SVGIG (reference sequence). Trimming stripped 0 bases from V and 5 bases from J, with 7 bases between. This chain's CDR3 is CAWSVPGYGYTF. CDR3 bases: TGTGCCTGGAGTGTACCCGGTTATGGCTACACCTTC.

V and J are TRBV7-3 and TRBJ2-3; perhaps TRBD2 as D (6 bases). The germline V gene encodes CDR1 SGHTA and CDR2 FQGTGA. There are 14 residues in the CDR3. The V gene lost 4 bases and the J gene lost 1 base, with 9 bases spanning the gap. The CDR3 sequence: CASSSGGGTDTQYF. The CDR3 nucleotides are TGTGCCAGCAGCTCCGGGGGTGGCACAGATACGCAGTATTTT.

The rearrangement joins TRBV7-2 to TRBJ2-2; 7 bases agree with TRBD2. This CDR3 has 15 amino acids. J lost 7 bases, V lost 0 bases, and 5 bases had no gene match. The germline CDR1 and CDR2 sequences are SGHTA and FQGNSA. CDR3 sequence: CASSLASPGGGELFF. CDR3 bases: TGTGCCAGCAGCTTAGCGTCCCCGGGGGGCGGGGAGCTGTTTTTT. Combining the CDR3 with reference TRBV7-2 and TRBJ2-2 gives the whole variable domain GAGVSQSPSNKVTEKGKDVELRCDPISGHTALYWYRQSLGQGLEFLIYFQGNSAPDKSGLPSDRFSAERTGGSVSTLTIQRTQQEDSAVYLCASSLASPGGGELFFGEGSRLTVL.

This clone has a single count. The chain carries TRBV5-1 and TRBJ1-2, with 7 bases fitting TRBD1. CDR3 size: 13 residues. The V segment lost 4 bases and the J segment 8 bases; nucleotides outside the gene matches: 8. Germline assignment: CDR1 SGHRS and CDR2 YFSETQ. The CDR3 region is CASSRDSPSGYTF. The CDR3 DNA follows: TGCGCCAGCAGCCGGGACAGTCCCAGCGGCTACACCTTC.

The CDR3 reads CAGREGAGANVLTF. The CDR3 DNA reads TGCGCCGGACGAGAGGGGGCTGGGGCCAACGTCCTGACTTTC. The V call is TRBV10-1, the J call TRBJ2-6, with a possible D match to TRBD1 (6 bases). The V end was cut by 11 bases, the J end by 2 bases, with 13 bases between. The germline gives CDR1 WNHNN, CDR2 SYGVQD (reference sequence). The length of the CDR3 is 14 residues.

The V call is TRBV2, the J call TRBJ2-3; TRBD1 is a possible D gene (5 bases). This CDR3 is built from 12 residues. The V gene's germline CDR1 is SNHLY and CDR2 FYNNEI. V shed 5 bases and J shed 7 bases, with 10 bases lying between them. The DNA of the CDR3 is TGTGCCAGCAGTCAGGGTTATTATACGCAGTATTTT. Translation gives CASSQGYYTQYF. Supplemented by reference TRBV2 and TRBJ2-3, the full variable domain reads EPEVTQTPSHQVTQMGQEVILRCVPISNHLYFYWYRQILGQKVEFLVSFYNNEISEKSEIFDDQFSVERPDGSNFTLKIRSTKLEDSAMYFCASSQGYYTQYFGPGTRLTVL.

This chain links TRBV7-3 with TRBJ2-2, with no clear D. Germline values: CDR1 SGHTA, CDR2 FQGTGA. The V gene lost 5 bases and the J gene lost 1 base, with 14 bases spanning the gap. This CDR3 is built from 16 residues. The CDR3 sequence is CASSRLGQVNTGELFF. DNA of the CDR3: TGTGCCAGCAGCCGCCTCGGGCAGGTGAACACCGGGGAGCTGTTTTTT.

This clone appeared a few times. The CDR3 bases are TGTGCCAGCAGTCCTACAGGGTTCTATGGCTACACCTTC. It yields the protein CASSPTGFYGYTF. The rearrangement links TRBV6-1 to TRBJ1-2; D possibly corresponds to TRBD1 (6 bases). Germline V lookup: CDR1 MNHNS, CDR2 SASEGT. V dropped 5 bases and J dropped 4 bases, with 11 bases sitting between them. The CDR3 is 13 amino acids.

This clone was detected only once. The chain carries TRBV6-5 and TRBJ2-5; D is perhaps TRBD2 (6 bases). This CDR3 is 15 amino acids long. The germline gives CDR1 MNHEY, CDR2 SVGAGI. Trimming cost V 6 bases and J 5 bases, with 19 bases left between them. The CDR3 sequence is CASSPSGSWGETQYF. CDR3 nucleotides: TGTGCCAGCAGCCCCAGCGGGTCTTGGGGTGAGACCCAGTACTTC.

The V call is TRBV4-3, the J call TRBJ2-2, with 8 bases identical to TRBD1. Germline V gives CDR1 LGHNA, CDR2 YSLEER. V gave up 4 bases and J gave up 6 bases; unmatched junction bases: 10. The CDR3 extends over 16 amino acids. The CDR3 nucleotides are TGCGCCAGCAGCCCGGCAGGGGGCGCCCTGGCCGGGGAGCTGTTTTTT. Translating gives CASSPAGGALAGELFF.

J is TRBJ2-1 and V is TRBV12-5, with 9 bases aligning to TRBD1. J gave up 7 bases and V 4 bases, and 5 bases lay outside the gene matches. This CDR3 comprises 14 residues. The germline CDR1 and CDR2 sequences are LGHNT and FRNRAP. This CDR3 is CASGWGTGKNEQFF. In DNA form, the CDR3 reads TGTGCTAGTGGTTGGGGGACAGGGAAGAATGAGCAGTTCTTC.

The chain is built from TRBV19 and TRBJ1-1, with D hard to call. CDR3 size: 13 residues. V lost 6 bases to trimming and J lost 5 bases, with 13 bases between them. The germline V gene has CDR1 LNHDA and CDR2 SQIVND (reference sequence). CDR3 nucleotides: TGTGCCAGTAGCGAGGGTCTTGGGACTGAAGCTTTCTTT. Encoded protein: CASSEGLGTEAFF.

This chain joins TRBV21-1 and TRBJ2-7; no check of the table's D call, TRBD1, against the DNA was made. TRBV21-1 represents a pseudogene. The CDR3 is 19 amino acids. CDR3 residues: CASSKGKDREEIGAYEQYF. CDR3 DNA sequence: TGTGCCAGCAGCAAAGGAAAGGACAGGGAAGAGATAGGCGCCTACGAGCAGTACTTC.

The CDR3 spells CASSLARETPEAFF. CDR3 bases: TGCGCCAGCAGCTTGGCCAGGGAAACCCCTGAAGCTTTCTTT. The chain uses TRBV5-1 and TRBJ1-1; D might be TRBD1 (5 bases). The V end lost 0 bases, the J end lost 6 bases, and 12 bases lay between the germline ends. Germline loops: CDR1 SGHRS, CDR2 YFSETQ. This CDR3 has 14 residues.

This rearrangement joins TRBV18 to TRBJ1-1; 10 nucleotides line up with TRBD1. The CDR3 has 14 residues. Trimming at V came to 6 bases and at J to 5 bases, leaving 6 bases not matched to a gene. CDR1 is KGHSH, CDR2 LQKENI, per germline. The CDR3, as DNA: TGTGCCAGCTCCTTGGGACAGGGGTCGACTGAAGCTTTCTTT. It is translated as CASSLGQGSTEAFF.